This TCR beta chain comes out of a study of blood T cell repertoires in COVID-19 (dated by TCRdb to the early 2020s). Context from the whole study: Samples covering the acute and convalescent phases of COVID-19 were provided by collaborators in the United States, Italy and Spain. The material from the prospective study consisted of cDNA or gDNA derived from T cells, B-cell-depleted T cells, or PBMCs. Deeply sampled blood TCRbeta repertoires from subjects exposed to, actively infected with, or recovered from COVID-19 were included in the dataset. The repertoires were made available in a free public database intended to serve as a resource for research on the immune response to SARS-CoV-2. Samples came from the ongoing ImmuneRACE study (first 160 participants) plus 1,254 subjects from 6 global collaborators. Sample metadata almost always included a de-identified subject ID, COVID-19 status, age in years and sex. Where available, HLA class I and class II types were taken from metadata supplied by the sample provider and were not determined by assay-based typing.

A remark on this clone: This clone's antigen is unknown. Nothing much larger sits one base from this clone, and base qualities are not available.

Overall results and qualifications from the work: Clinical and demographic metadata were provided uncurated, with the amount varying by source and participant.

A second Seattle source provided samples from volunteer blood donors who had recovered from COVID-19. Whole blood was collected in K2EDTA tubes by collaborating institutions according to the institutions' own protocols. Collaborator samples were shipped for TCRbeta analysis as frozen whole blood, isolated PBMCs, or DNA extracted from either sample type. TCRbeta CDR3 regions were amplified from genomic DNA by means of the immunoSEQ Assay, a bias-controlled multiplex PCR. In the authors' own workflow: Within the assay, amplification of reference gene primers was used to estimate how many nucleated cells each sample contained. To quantify the absolute abundance of each unique TCRbeta CDR3 rearrangement, sequence reads were collapsed and filtered. For each sample, productive Simpson clonality was calculated as the square root of Simpson's diversity index across productive rearrangements. In its TCRdb copy, this immuneACCESS table keeps in-frame sequences only and misses some clones. Where compared with another copy, unresolved V genes explain less than half of these, and the others have no known cause. V and J calls and clone size are as listed in that table; D and trimming were resolved from the DNA. Across this sample there are roughly 300,000 clones, with roughly 85% seen only once. The ten top clones hold more than 8% of the sample.

Sample: peripheral blood. The receptor's source is a woman in her 50s who had recovered from COVID-19.

This receptor carries the CDR3 CASSSKTSGRLGTQYF. The bases are TGTGCCAGCAGCTCTAAGACTAGCGGGAGGTTAGGGACCCAGTACTTC. This chain joins TRBV7-2 to TRBJ2-5, and 13 junctional nucleotides match TRBD2. The CDR1 and CDR2 encoded by the germline V gene are SGHTA and FQGNSA. Including the terminal cysteine and phenylalanine, the CDR3 comprises 16 residues. The DNA shown is the 48-base CDR3, in frame from base 1. V is trimmed back by 4 bases and J by 7 bases, and the junction contains 9 bases that no gene match accounts for.